Below are 21 T cell receptor beta chains sequenced from a single sample in a study of blood T cell repertoires in COVID-19. Produced via immunoSEQ multiplex PCR; TCRdb's table is partial and in-frame only. Here the sample spans under 300,000 clones, around four fifths being singletons. Sequencing was carried out using peripheral blood. The source is a woman aged 55-75 years with active or convalescent COVID-19.

The chain employs TRBV5-5 and TRBJ2-7; 7 nucleotides match TRBD2. V trimming: 5 bases; J trimming: 9 bases; junction bases outside the gene matches: 17. This CDR3 region has 15 residues. In germline, CDR1 is SGHKS, CDR2 YYEKEE (reference sequence). In nucleotides, the CDR3 is TGTGCCAGCAGTTCGGGGTGGGCAGGGACTACAGGGCAGTACTTC. This encodes CASSSGWAGTTGQYF.

This chain connects TRBV5-4 to TRBJ1-2, with TRBD1 matching over 9 bases. The V gene's germline CDR1 is SGHNT and CDR2 YYREEE (reference sequence). The CDR3 length is 13 residues. J gave up 10 bases and V 3 bases, and 7 bases lay outside the gene matches. CDR3 in amino acids: CASSYPGQGFYTF. CDR3 in DNA: TGTGCCAGCAGCTACCCTGGACAGGGGTTCTACACCTTC.

V and J are TRBV5-1 and TRBJ2-2, with 7 bases matching TRBD1. Germline CDR1 and CDR2: SGHRS and YFSETQ. This CDR3 has 15 residues. V trimming: 1 base; J trimming: 5 bases; junction bases outside the gene matches: 5. CDR3: CASSLLRQGTGELFF. The CDR3 DNA follows: TGCGCCAGCAGCTTGCTACGACAGGGAACCGGGGAGCTGTTTTTT.

The chain couples TRBV19 to TRBJ1-4; possible D gene TRBD1, 5 bases. CDR1 is LNHDA and CDR2 is SQIVND in the germline V gene (reference sequence). Deletions cut 9 bases from V and 5 bases from J, with 13 bases between. The CDR3 contains 13 residues. CDR3 region: CASWGRANEKLFF. Here the CDR3 DNA reads TGTGCCAGCTGGGGCAGGGCAAATGAAAAACTGTTTTTT.

This clone was counted a single time. The chain carries TRBV27 and TRBJ1-2, with TRBD1 matching over 7 bases. The CDR3 is 14 residues long. With 3 bases clipped from V and 6 bases from J, the junction kept 7 bases outside the gene matches. Germline loops: CDR1 MNHEY, CDR2 SMNVEV (reference sequence). The CDR3 reads CASSFRTGVDGYTF. The CDR3 DNA reads TGTGCCAGCAGTTTCAGAACAGGGGTGGATGGCTACACCTTC.

The V gene is TRBV5-6, the J gene TRBJ1-1, with TRBD1 as a possible D gene (6 bases). The CDR3 is 15 amino acids. Looked up from germline, CDR1 is SGHDT and CDR2 is YYEEEE. V was clipped by 1 base and J by 1 base, with 11 bases between them. In DNA, the CDR3 is TGTGCCAGCAGCTTGTTCAGGGGAAGGAACACTGAAGCTTTCTTT. Amino acid sequence: CASSLFRGRNTEAFF. The variable domain in full, completed from reference TRBV5-6 and TRBJ1-1, reads DAGVTQSPTHLIKTRGQQVTLRCSPKSGHDTVSWYQQALGQGPQFIFQYYEEEERQRGNFPDRFSGHQFPNYSSELNVNALLLGDSALYLCASSLFRGRNTEAFFGQGTRLTVV.

V and J are TRBV5-6 and TRBJ2-7, with 11 positions matching TRBD2. The CDR3 sequence is 14 residues long. In germline, CDR1 is SGHDT, CDR2 YYEEEE. After removal of 6 bases from V and 3 bases from J, the junction contained 5 bases not matched to a gene. This CDR3 reads CASTGGTSGYEQYF. The DNA for the CDR3 is TGTGCCAGCACCGGAGGGACTAGCGGCTACGAGCAGTACTTC.

V is TRBV19 and J is TRBJ1-6; tentatively, D is TRBD1 (6 bases). V gave up 5 bases and J gave up 0 bases, with 17 bases separating them. The CDR3 extends over 18 amino acids. Germline V gene data show CDR1 as LNHDA and CDR2 as SQIVND (reference sequence). Written as DNA, the CDR3 is TGTGCCAGTAGTTCAACCGGGACACTGAGCTCCTATAATTCACCCCTCCACTTT. Encoded protein: CASSSTGTLSSYNSPLHF. Drawing the rest from reference TRBV19 and TRBJ1-6, the complete variable domain is DGGITQSPKYLFRKEGQNVTLSCEQNLNHDAMYWYRQDPGQGLRLIYYSQIVNDFQKGDIAEGYSVSREKKESFPLTVTSAQKNPTAFYLCASSSTGTLSSYNSPLHFGNGTRLTVT.

The chain recombines TRBV19 with TRBJ2-5, with D maybe TRBD1 (6 bases). This CDR3 is built from 14 residues. Germline values: CDR1 LNHDA, CDR2 SQIVND (reference sequence). Trimming removed 0 bases from V and 2 bases from J, with 7 bases in between. In DNA, the CDR3 is TGTGCCAGTAGTATAGACAGGGGACAAGAGACCCAGTACTTC. Protein sequence: CASSIDRGQETQYF.

The chain links TRBV29-1 to TRBJ2-2; D not resolved. The length of the CDR3 is 11 residues. CDR1 and CDR2 from the germline V gene are SQVTM and ANQGSEA. V lost 7 bases and J lost 5, with 8 bases in between. The CDR3 bases are TGCAGCGGAGCATCGACCGGGGAGCTGTTTTTT. It codes for CSGASTGELFF.

The V gene is TRBV5-1, the J gene TRBJ2-3, with 11 bases lining up with TRBD2. Trimming at V came to 4 bases and at J to 2 bases, leaving 6 bases not matched to a gene. The V gene's germline CDR1 is SGHRS and CDR2 YFSETQ. CDR3 size: 16 residues. The CDR3 nucleotides are TGCGCCAGCAGCCGGCAGACTAGCGGGACCACAGATACGCAGTATTTT. Amino acid sequence: CASSRQTSGTTDTQYF.

The rearrangement joins TRBV6-4 to TRBJ2-2, with 8 bases that match TRBD1. CDR3 length equals 15 residues. The trim removed 5 bases at V and 1 base at J, leaving 3 bases unmatched. Germline V gene sequence: CDR1 MRHNA, CDR2 SNTAGT. The CDR3 sequence is CASSLGQVNTGELFF. For the CDR3, the DNA is TGTGCCAGCAGTCTGGGACAGGTGAACACCGGGGAGCTGTTTTTT.

This clone was recorded a few times. The gene calls are TRBV5-8 and TRBJ1-5; 8 bases line up with TRBD1. The ends lost 0 bases at V and 5 bases at J; junction bases unmatched: 10. Per germline, CDR1 SGHTS and CDR2 YDEGEE. The CDR3 has 17 amino acids. As DNA, the CDR3 is TGTGCCAGCAGCTTGGGGCGCTGGGGACAGGCCTATCAGCCCCAGCATTTT. Encoded protein: CASSLGRWGQAYQPQHF.

The V and J genes are TRBV6-5 and TRBJ1-1; 8 bases are a match to TRBD1. The CDR3 has 15 residues. With 5 bases clipped from V and 6 bases from J, the junction kept 11 bases outside the gene matches. The germline gives CDR1 MNHEY, CDR2 SVGAGI. The CDR3 coding sequence is TGTGCCAGCAGTCTATATTCAGGGGGCTGGGCTGAAGCTTTCTTT. This sequence encodes CASSLYSGGWAEAFF.

This chain links TRBV18 with TRBJ2-1; D remains ambiguous. Deletions cut 3 bases from V and 3 bases from J, with 9 bases between. Germline CDR1 is KGHSH and CDR2 is LQKENI. This CDR3 comprises 14 residues. CDR3 residues: CASSPIQDYNEQFF. The CDR3 DNA follows: TGTGCCAGCTCACCTATTCAGGACTACAATGAGCAGTTCTTC.

This chain connects TRBV5-1 to TRBJ2-7, with 7 bases matching TRBD1. Per germline, CDR1 SGHRS and CDR2 YFSETQ. The CDR3 runs 16 residues. Trimming took 0 bases from V and 2 from J; bases not matched to a gene: 8. CDR3 loop: CASSLEENRGPYEQYF. DNA for the CDR3: TGCGCCAGCAGCTTGGAGGAAAACAGGGGCCCCTACGAGCAGTACTTC.

The chain uses TRBV11-3 and TRBJ1-2; D remains ambiguous. The CDR3 sequence is 15 residues long. Germline V gives CDR1 SGHNT, CDR2 YENEEA. The V gene lost 1 base and the J gene lost 4 bases, with 13 bases spanning the gap. CDR3 DNA: TGTGCCAGCAGCTTAGCAACGGGATCCATCTATGGCTACACCTTC. Its translation is CASSLATGSIYGYTF.

The chain uses TRBV9 and TRBJ2-1, with 11 bases fitting TRBD1. V trimming: 3 bases; J trimming: 6 bases; junction bases outside the gene matches: 2. This CDR3 has 14 amino acids. The germline V gene has CDR1 SGDLS and CDR2 YYNGEE. The CDR3 DNA is TGTGCCAGCAGCGGGACAGGGGGCCCCAATGAGCAGTTCTTC. It specifies CASSGTGGPNEQFF. Supplemented by reference TRBV9 and TRBJ2-1, the full variable domain reads DSGVTQTPKHLITATGQRVTLRCSPRSGDLSVYWYQQSLDQGLQFLIQYYNGEERAKGNILERFSAQQFPDLHSELNLSSLELGDSALYFCASSGTGGPNEQFFGPGTRLTVL.

The V and J genes are TRBV7-2 and TRBJ1-1; 7 bases match TRBD1. Germline V gives CDR1 SGHTA, CDR2 FQGNSA. This CDR3 has 15 amino acids. J was trimmed by 0 bases and V by 2 bases; bases with no gene match: 3. The chain's CDR3 is CASSLSGTVNTEAFF. The DNA of the CDR3 is TGTGCCAGCAGCTTATCCGGGACAGTGAACACTGAAGCTTTCTTT.

The V gene is TRBV29-1, the J gene TRBJ2-3; 10 bases are a match to TRBD2. Germline CDR1 SQVTM, CDR2 ANQGSEA. There are 15 residues in the CDR3. J lost 5 bases, V lost 6 bases, and 11 bases had no gene match. CDR3 in DNA: TGCAGCGTGACTCCGGGACTAGCGAGCTTAGATACGCAGTATTTT. It specifies CSVTPGLASLDTQYF.

In this sample, this clone turned up many times. Other nucleotide sequences in the sample specify the same CDR3. The gene calls are TRBV6-5 and TRBJ1-1; D may be TRBD1 (5 bases). The V gene's germline CDR1 is MNHEY and CDR2 SVGAGI. There are 12 residues in the CDR3. V shed 2 bases and J shed 5 bases, with 6 bases lying between them. The CDR3 region has the DNA TGTGCCAGCAGTTACGGGGGGACTGAAGCTTTCTTT. Amino acid sequence: CASSYGGTEAFF.